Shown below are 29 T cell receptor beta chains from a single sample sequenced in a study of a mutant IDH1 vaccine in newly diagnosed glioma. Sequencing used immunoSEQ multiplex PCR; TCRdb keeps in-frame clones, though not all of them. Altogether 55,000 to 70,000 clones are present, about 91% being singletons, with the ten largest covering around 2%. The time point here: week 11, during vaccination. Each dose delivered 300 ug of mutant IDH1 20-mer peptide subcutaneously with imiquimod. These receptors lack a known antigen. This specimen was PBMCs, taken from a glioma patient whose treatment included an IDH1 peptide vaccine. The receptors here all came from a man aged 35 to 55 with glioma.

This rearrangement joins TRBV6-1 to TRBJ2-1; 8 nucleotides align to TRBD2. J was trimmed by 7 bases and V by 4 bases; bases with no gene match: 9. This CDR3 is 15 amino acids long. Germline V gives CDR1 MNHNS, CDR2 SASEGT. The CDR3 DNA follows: TGTGCCAGCAGTGGAACTAGCGGATTGCTAAATGAGCAGTTCTTC. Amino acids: CASSGTSGLLNEQFF.

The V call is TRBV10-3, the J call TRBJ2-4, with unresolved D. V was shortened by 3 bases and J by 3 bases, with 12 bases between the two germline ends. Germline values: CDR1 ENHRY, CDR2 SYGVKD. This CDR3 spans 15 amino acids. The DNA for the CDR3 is TGTGCCATCAGTGACAGGACCGAAAACAAAAACATTCAGTACTTC. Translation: CAISDRTENKNIQYF.

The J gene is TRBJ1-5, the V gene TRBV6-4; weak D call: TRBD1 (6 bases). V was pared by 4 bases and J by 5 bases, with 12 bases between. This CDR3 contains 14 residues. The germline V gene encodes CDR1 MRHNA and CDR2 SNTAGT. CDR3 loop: CASSVEGGDQPQHF. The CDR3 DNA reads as TGTGCCAGCAGTGTAGAGGGGGGGGATCAGCCCCAGCATTTT.

CDR3: CASSLVGAQETQYF. CDR3 nucleotide sequence: TGTGCCAGCAGTTTAGTAGGGGCCCAAGAGACCCAGTACTTC. The V gene is TRBV28, the J gene TRBJ2-5, with a tentative D call TRBD1 (5 bases). The CDR3 sequence is 14 residues long. In germline, CDR1 is MDHEN, CDR2 SYDVKM. Trimming removed 2 bases from V and 1 base from J, with 8 bases in between.

CDR3 sequence (DNA): TGTGCCAGTAGTGGACCCCTGAAAGAGACCCAGTACTTC. Translated, it gives CASSGPLKETQYF. V and J are TRBV19 and TRBJ2-5; D is unresolved. The V gene lost 5 bases and the J gene lost 3 bases, with 10 bases spanning the gap. Germline V gene lookup returns CDR1 LNHDA and CDR2 SQIVND (reference sequence). The CDR3 consists of 13 residues.

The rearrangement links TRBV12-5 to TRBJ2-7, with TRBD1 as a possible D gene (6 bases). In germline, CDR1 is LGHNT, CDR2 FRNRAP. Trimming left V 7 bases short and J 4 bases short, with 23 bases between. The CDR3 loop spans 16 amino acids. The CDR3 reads CASVLQGFRFCYEQYV. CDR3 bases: TGTGCTAGTGTCCTACAGGGTTTTCGCTTTTGTTACGAGCAGTACGTC.

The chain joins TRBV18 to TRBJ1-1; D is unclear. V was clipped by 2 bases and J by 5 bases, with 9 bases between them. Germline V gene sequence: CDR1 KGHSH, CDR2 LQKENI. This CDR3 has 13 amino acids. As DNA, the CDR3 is TGTGCCAGCTCACCAGGGGAGGAAACTGAAGCTTTCTTT. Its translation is CASSPGEETEAFF.

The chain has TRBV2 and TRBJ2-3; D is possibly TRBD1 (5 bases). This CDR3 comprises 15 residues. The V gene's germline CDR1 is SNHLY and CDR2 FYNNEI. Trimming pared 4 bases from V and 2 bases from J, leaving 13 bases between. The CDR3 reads CASSVNGADTDTQYF. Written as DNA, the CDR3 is TGTGCCAGCAGTGTAAATGGGGCAGACACAGATACGCAGTATTTT.

The chain's CDR3 is CASSAVTGDNEQFF. The CDR3 DNA sequence: TGTGCCAGCAGTGCAGTGACAGGGGACAATGAGCAGTTCTTC. This sequence joins TRBV6-5 and TRBJ2-1; 8 nucleotides agree with TRBD1. The CDR3 length is 14 residues. The germline CDR1 and CDR2 sequences are MNHEY and SVGAGI. With 5 bases clipped from V and 5 bases from J, the junction kept 5 bases outside the gene matches.

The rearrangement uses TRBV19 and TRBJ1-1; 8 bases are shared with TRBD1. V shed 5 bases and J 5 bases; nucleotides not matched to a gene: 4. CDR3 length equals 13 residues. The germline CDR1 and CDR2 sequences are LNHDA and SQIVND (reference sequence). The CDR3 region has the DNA TGTGCCAGTAGTTTGACAGGGGTGACTGAAGCTTTCTTT. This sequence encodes CASSLTGVTEAFF.

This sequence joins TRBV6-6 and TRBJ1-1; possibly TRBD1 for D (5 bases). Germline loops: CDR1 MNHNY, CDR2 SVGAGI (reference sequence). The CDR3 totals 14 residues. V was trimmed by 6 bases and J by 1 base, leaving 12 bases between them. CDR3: CASRMGRGNTEAFF. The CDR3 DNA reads TGTGCCAGCAGGATGGGGAGGGGGAACACTGAAGCTTTCTTT.

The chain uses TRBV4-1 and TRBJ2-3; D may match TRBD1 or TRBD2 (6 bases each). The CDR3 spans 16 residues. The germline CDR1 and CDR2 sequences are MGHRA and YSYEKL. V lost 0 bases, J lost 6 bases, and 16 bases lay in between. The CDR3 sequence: CASSQDRPGEVDTQYF. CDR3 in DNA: TGCGCCAGCAGCCAAGATCGCCCAGGGGAGGTCGATACGCAGTATTTT.

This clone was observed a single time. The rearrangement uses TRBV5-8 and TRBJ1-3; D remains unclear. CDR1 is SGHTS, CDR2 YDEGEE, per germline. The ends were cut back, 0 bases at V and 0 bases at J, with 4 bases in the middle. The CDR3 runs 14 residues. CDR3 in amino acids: CASSLAISGNTIYF. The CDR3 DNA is TGTGCCAGCAGCTTGGCAATCTCTGGAAACACCATATATTTT.

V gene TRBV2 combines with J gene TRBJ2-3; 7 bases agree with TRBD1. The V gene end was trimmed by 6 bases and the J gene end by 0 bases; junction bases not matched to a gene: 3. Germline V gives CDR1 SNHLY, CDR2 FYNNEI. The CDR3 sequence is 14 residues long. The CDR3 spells CASRGQPSTDTQYF. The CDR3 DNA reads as TGTGCCAGCAGGGGACAGCCGAGCACAGATACGCAGTATTTT.

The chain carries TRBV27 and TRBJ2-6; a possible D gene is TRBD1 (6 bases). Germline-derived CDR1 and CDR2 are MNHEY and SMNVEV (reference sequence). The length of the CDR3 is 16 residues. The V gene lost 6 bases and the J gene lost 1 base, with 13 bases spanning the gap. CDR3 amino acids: CASSKIRGSGANVLTF. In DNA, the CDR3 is TGTGCCAGCAGCAAAATTAGGGGGTCTGGGGCCAACGTCCTGACTTTC.

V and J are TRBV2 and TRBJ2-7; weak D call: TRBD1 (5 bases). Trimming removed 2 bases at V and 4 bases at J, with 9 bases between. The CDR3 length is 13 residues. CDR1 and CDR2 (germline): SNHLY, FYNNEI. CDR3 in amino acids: CASSEYRLYEQYF. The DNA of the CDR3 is TGTGCCAGCAGTGAATACAGGTTGTACGAGCAGTACTTC. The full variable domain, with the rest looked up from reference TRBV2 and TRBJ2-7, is EPEVTQTPSHQVTQMGQEVILRCVPISNHLYFYWYRQILGQKVEFLVSFYNNEISEKSEIFDDQFSVERPDGSNFTLKIRSTKLEDSAMYFCASSEYRLYEQYFGPGTRLTVT.

CDR3 nucleotides: TGTGCCAGCACCACGGAGGCGGGGTCTCATAATTCACCCCTCCACTTT. It is translated as CASTTEAGSHNSPLHF. This chain joins TRBV21-1 and TRBJ1-6. TRBV21-1 is termed a pseudogene. This CDR3 contains 16 residues.

The CDR3 region is CASSFTGTEYNEQFF. CDR3 DNA sequence: TGCGCCAGCAGCTTCACCGGGACAGAGTACAATGAGCAGTTCTTC. J is TRBJ2-1 and V is TRBV5-1; TRBD1 aligns across 7 bases. Trimming removed 2 bases from V and 4 bases from J; junction bases left unmatched: 6. Per the germline V gene, CDR1 is SGHRS and CDR2 is YFSETQ. This CDR3 has 15 amino acids.

CDR3 region: CASNRWGSDGYTF. CDR3 DNA sequence: TGTGCCAGCAACCGGTGGGGGTCGGATGGCTACACCTTC. V and J are TRBV6-5 and TRBJ1-2; a weak D match, TRBD1 (5 bases). The V and J ends lost 7 bases and 6 bases respectively, with 15 bases between them. Germline CDR1 MNHEY, CDR2 SVGAGI. The CDR3 is made up of 13 amino acids.

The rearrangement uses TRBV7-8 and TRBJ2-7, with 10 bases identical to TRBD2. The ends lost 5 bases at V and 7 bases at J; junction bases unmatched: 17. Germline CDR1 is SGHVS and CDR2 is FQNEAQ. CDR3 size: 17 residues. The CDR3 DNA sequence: TGTGCCAGCAGCCCCTTTCTTAGCGGGAGGCCCCCGGAGGAGCAGTACTTC. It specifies CASSPFLSGRPPEEQYF.

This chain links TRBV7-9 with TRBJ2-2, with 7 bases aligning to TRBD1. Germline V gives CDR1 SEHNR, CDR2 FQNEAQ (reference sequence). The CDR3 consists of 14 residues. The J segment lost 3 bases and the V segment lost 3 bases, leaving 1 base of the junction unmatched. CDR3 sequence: CASSFTGDTGELFF. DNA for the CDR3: TGTGCCAGCAGCTTTACAGGGGACACCGGGGAGCTGTTTTTT.

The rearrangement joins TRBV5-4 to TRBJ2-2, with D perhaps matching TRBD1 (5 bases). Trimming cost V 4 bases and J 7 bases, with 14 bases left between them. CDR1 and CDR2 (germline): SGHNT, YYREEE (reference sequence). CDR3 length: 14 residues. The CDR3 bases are TGTGCCAGCAGCCCGGAGCCAAGGGGCGGGGAGCTGTTTTTT. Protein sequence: CASSPEPRGGELFF.

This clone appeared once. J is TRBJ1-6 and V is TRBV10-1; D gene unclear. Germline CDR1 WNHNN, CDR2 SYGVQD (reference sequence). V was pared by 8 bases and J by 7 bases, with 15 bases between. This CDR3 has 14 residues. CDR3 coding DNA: TGCGCCAGCCTAGAGGCCAGGAAAAATTCACCCCTCCACTTT. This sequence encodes CASLEARKNSPLHF.

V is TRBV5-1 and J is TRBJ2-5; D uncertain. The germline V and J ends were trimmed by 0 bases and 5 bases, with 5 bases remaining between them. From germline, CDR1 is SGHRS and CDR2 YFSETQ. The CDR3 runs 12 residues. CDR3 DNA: TGCGCCAGCAGCTTGGAGAGCGAGACCCAGTACTTC. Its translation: CASSLESETQYF.

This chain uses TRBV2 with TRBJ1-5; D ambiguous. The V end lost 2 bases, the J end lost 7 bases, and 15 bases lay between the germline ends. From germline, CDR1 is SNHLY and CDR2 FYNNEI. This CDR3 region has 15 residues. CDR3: CASSELRATPQPQHF. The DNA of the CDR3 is TGTGCCAGCAGTGAATTGCGGGCGACCCCACAGCCCCAGCATTTT.

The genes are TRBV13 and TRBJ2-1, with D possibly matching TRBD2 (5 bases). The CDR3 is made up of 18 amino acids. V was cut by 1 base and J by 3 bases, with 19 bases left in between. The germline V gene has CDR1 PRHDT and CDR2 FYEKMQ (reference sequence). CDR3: CASSLDSGRRHSYNEQFF. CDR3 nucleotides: TGTGCCAGCAGCTTAGACTCCGGAAGGAGGCATAGCTACAATGAGCAGTTCTTC.

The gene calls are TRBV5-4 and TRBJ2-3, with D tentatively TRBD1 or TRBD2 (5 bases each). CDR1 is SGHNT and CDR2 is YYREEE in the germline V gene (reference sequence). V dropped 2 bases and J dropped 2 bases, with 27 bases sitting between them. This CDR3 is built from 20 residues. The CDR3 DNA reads TGTGCCAGCAGCTTTGATTTTGTTGGGACGGGGCAGGGCAACACAGATACGCAGTATTTT. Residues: CASSFDFVGTGQGNTDTQYF.

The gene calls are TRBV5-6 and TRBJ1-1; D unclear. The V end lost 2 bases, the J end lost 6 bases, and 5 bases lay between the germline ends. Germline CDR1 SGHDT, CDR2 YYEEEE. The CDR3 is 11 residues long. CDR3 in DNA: TGTGCCAGCAGCTTCGTGTCTGAAGCTTTCTTT. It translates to CASSFVSEAFF.

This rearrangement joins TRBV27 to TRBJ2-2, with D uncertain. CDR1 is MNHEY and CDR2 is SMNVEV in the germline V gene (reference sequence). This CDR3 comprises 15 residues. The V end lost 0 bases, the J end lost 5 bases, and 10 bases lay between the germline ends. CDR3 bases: TGTGCCAGCAGTTTATCGGGCGGATTAACCGGGGAGCTGTTTTTT. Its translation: CASSLSGGLTGELFF.